These 30 T cell receptor beta chains were all obtained from the same sample, sequenced in a study of cytomegalovirus exposure and HLA in healthy donors. Researchers ran the PCR with 60 Vbeta and 13 Jbeta primers. The table came from immunoSEQ multiplex PCR; TCRdb's copy has only in-frame clones and leaves some out. This sample has about 170,000 clones, with approximately 70% found just once. The sequencing sample was made of PBMCs. The receptors were gathered from a young woman in good health and CMV-seropositive.

CDR3 loop: CASSFFSGGTEAFF. DNA for the CDR3: TGTGCCAGCAGTTTTTTCTCAGGGGGAACTGAAGCTTTCTTT. The chain links TRBV6-5 to TRBJ1-1; 7 bases map to TRBD1. The CDR3 consists of 14 residues. Germline V lookup: CDR1 MNHEY, CDR2 SVGAGI. Trimming removed 4 bases from V and 5 bases from J; junction bases left unmatched: 7.

The chain carries TRBV6-1 and TRBJ1-5; no reliable D call. The CDR3 length is 15 residues. Deletions cut 8 bases from V and 5 bases from J, with 19 bases between. The germline V gene has CDR1 MNHNS and CDR2 SASEGT. The CDR3 spells CASSRSRSGDQPQHF. CDR3 coding DNA: TGTGCCAGCTCTCGGAGCAGATCGGGAGATCAGCCCCAGCATTTT.

This clone appeared a single time. The rearrangement joins TRBV5-5 to TRBJ2-7; possibly TRBD1 for D (6 bases). V was pared by 0 bases and J by 0 bases, with 10 bases between. There are 15 residues in the CDR3. Per the germline V gene, CDR1 is SGHKS and CDR2 is YYEKEE (reference sequence). The CDR3 protein is CASSLAGTSSYEQYF. DNA for the CDR3: TGTGCCAGCAGCTTGGCAGGGACAAGCTCCTACGAGCAGTACTTC.

A word on this clone: Mismatch with germline at one junction end may stem from a read error. The rearrangement joins TRBV7-9 to TRBJ1-4; maybe TRBD1 (6 bases). Germline values: CDR1 SEHNR, CDR2 FQNEAQ (reference sequence). The CDR3 is made up of 14 amino acids. CDR3: CSSSPTGFNEKLFF. The CDR3 DNA is TGTTCCAGCAGCCCTACAGGGTTTAACGAAAAACTGTTTTTT.

The DNA of the CDR3 is TGTGCCAGCAAGTTGCCGGGACAGGGGGCCAGGAACACTGAAGCTTTCTTT. It yields the protein CASKLPGQGARNTEAFF. This chain connects TRBV2 to TRBJ1-1; 12 positions agree with TRBD1. The CDR3 spans 17 residues. The germline V gene encodes CDR1 SNHLY and CDR2 FYNNEI. Trimming at V came to 7 bases and at J to 1 base, leaving 10 bases not matched to a gene.

This rearrangement joins TRBV29-1 to TRBJ2-7, with 8 bases matching TRBD2. Trimming removed 7 bases from V and 5 bases from J; junction bases left unmatched: 10. The germline CDR1 and CDR2 sequences are SQVTM and ANQGSEA. There are 13 residues in the CDR3. The CDR3 DNA reads as TGCAGCGGAAGACGGGGGGGCGAAGACGAGCAGTACTTC. It specifies CSGRRGGEDEQYF.

This clone was seen a few times. J is TRBJ2-7 and V is TRBV11-2; TRBD1 matches at 8 bases. Per the germline V gene, CDR1 is SGHAT and CDR2 is FQNNGV. Germline trimming cut 4 bases from V and 0 bases from J; bases unmatched to any gene: 5. The CDR3 consists of 15 residues. The CDR3 spells CASSYHGTGSYEQYF. As DNA, the CDR3 is TGTGCCAGCAGCTACCACGGGACAGGCTCCTACGAGCAGTACTTC.

This sequence joins TRBV9 and TRBJ2-1, with 11 bases that match TRBD2. The trim removed 1 base at V and 7 bases at J, leaving 10 bases unmatched. Looked up from germline, CDR1 is SGDLS and CDR2 is YYNGEE. There are 17 residues in the CDR3. The CDR3 region is CASSVPLSGGAGNEQFF. In DNA form, the CDR3 reads TGTGCCAGCAGCGTACCCCTTAGCGGGGGGGCTGGTAATGAGCAGTTCTTC.

The chain uses TRBV4-2 and TRBJ1-1; 9 bases are shared with TRBD1. The junction had 12 bases not matched to a gene; V was cut back by 5 bases and J by 5 bases. The length of the CDR3 is 16 residues. In germline, CDR1 is LGHNA, CDR2 YNFKEQ. The CDR3 DNA reads as TGTGCCAGCAGCGTAGGACAGGGGTTCCTTAGGACTGAAGCTTTCTTT. Translated, it gives CASSVGQGFLRTEAFF.

V usage is TRBV9 and J usage is TRBJ2-7, with 7 bases that match TRBD1. The CDR3 spans 14 residues. Germline trimming cut 1 base from V and 4 bases from J; bases unmatched to any gene: 5. Per the germline V gene, CDR1 is SGDLS and CDR2 is YYNGEE. In nucleotides, the CDR3 is TGTGCCAGCAGCGTACAGGGGGAAGATTACGAGCAGTACTTC. Translation: CASSVQGEDYEQYF.

This chain joins TRBV4-2 and TRBJ1-5; the D is unclear. The CDR3 totals 13 residues. V was clipped by 1 base and J by 4 bases, with 5 bases between them. Germline-derived CDR1 and CDR2 are LGHNA and YNFKEQ. The chain's CDR3 is CASSQVLNQPQHF. CDR3 sequence (DNA): TGTGCCAGCAGCCAAGTACTTAATCAGCCCCAGCATTTT.

This clone is a singleton in its sample. CDR3 protein: CASSLHDRPSYNSPLHF. The CDR3 bases are TGTGCCAGCAGCTTACACGACAGACCTTCCTATAATTCACCCCTCCACTTT. V is TRBV5-4 and J is TRBJ1-6, with D maybe TRBD1 (5 bases). The CDR3 extends over 17 amino acids. Germline loops: CDR1 SGHNT, CDR2 YYREEE (reference sequence). The V end lost 2 bases, the J end lost 1 base, and 13 bases lay between the germline ends.

By its share, this clone is medium-sized. The V and J genes are TRBV5-6 and TRBJ1-4; the match to TRBD1 covers 10 bases. This CDR3 has 16 amino acids. J gave up 8 bases and V 4 bases, and 11 bases lay outside the gene matches. Germline V gene sequence: CDR1 SGHDT, CDR2 YYEEEE. CDR3 amino acids: CASSLRQGAWEEKLFF. The CDR3 bases are TGTGCCAGCAGCCTCCGACAGGGGGCTTGGGAGGAAAAACTGTTTTTT.

The chain uses TRBV5-4 and TRBJ2-7; TRBD2 might be the D (5 bases). Trimming stripped 0 bases from V and 2 bases from J, with 18 bases between. The CDR3 covers 17 residues. Germline V gives CDR1 SGHNT, CDR2 YYREEE (reference sequence). CDR3 protein: CASSLGPLGSVTYEQYF. In nucleotides, the CDR3 is TGTGCCAGCAGCTTGGGCCCCTTGGGTAGCGTGACCTACGAGCAGTACTTC.

J is TRBJ2-3 and V is TRBV6-1; D not certain. The CDR3 is 15 amino acids. Trimming removed 4 bases from V and 0 bases from J, with 11 bases in between. Germline-derived CDR1 and CDR2 are MNHNS and SASEGT. The CDR3 bases are TGTGCCAGCAGTGGCCGGGTTACTAGCACAGATACGCAGTATTTT. Translation: CASSGRVTSTDTQYF.

The chain joins TRBV19 to TRBJ1-5, with 7 bases aligning to TRBD1. The junction had 13 bases not matched to a gene; V was cut back by 5 bases and J by 0 bases. The CDR3 loop spans 18 amino acids. Germline lookup yields CDR1 LNHDA and CDR2 SQIVND (reference sequence). The CDR3 spells CASSSVGTAVYSNQPQHF. In DNA form, the CDR3 reads TGTGCCAGTAGTTCCGTGGGGACAGCCGTATATAGCAATCAGCCCCAGCATTTT.

V is TRBV6-6 and J is TRBJ1-1; 9 bases map to TRBD1. J gave up 2 bases and V 3 bases, and 7 bases lay outside the gene matches. The CDR3 has 16 amino acids. Germline V gene lookup returns CDR1 MNHNY and CDR2 SVGAGI (reference sequence). The CDR3 sequence: CASSYFRDRDNTEAFF. The CDR3 bases are TGTGCCAGCAGTTATTTCCGGGACAGGGACAACACTGAAGCTTTCTTT.

This chain uses TRBV10-3 with TRBJ2-3, with a possible D match to TRBD2 (5 bases). V lost 3 bases and J lost 0, with 13 bases in between. The CDR3 has 16 amino acids. Germline V gene data show CDR1 as ENHRY and CDR2 as SYGVKD. The chain's CDR3 is CAISEGSGPSTDTQYF. Written as DNA, the CDR3 is TGTGCCATCAGTGAAGGAAGCGGCCCTAGCACAGATACGCAGTATTTT.

This chain connects TRBV6-1 to TRBJ1-6; D not resolved. Germline CDR1 MNHNS, CDR2 SASEGT. V lost 3 bases, J lost 6 bases, and 9 bases lay in between. This CDR3 comprises 14 residues. DNA of the CDR3: TGTGCCAGCAGTGATCAAGGAGGTAATTCACCCCTCCACTTT. Its protein is CASSDQGGNSPLHF.

Here the CDR3 DNA reads TGCGCCAGCAGCCCGACCCGACAGGGGGAGTCTTCACCCCTCCACTTT. Translation gives CASSPTRQGESSPLHF. The chain recombines TRBV5-1 with TRBJ1-6, with 9 nucleotides matching TRBD1. The CDR3 is 16 amino acids. The germline CDR1 and CDR2 sequences are SGHRS and YFSETQ. Germline trimming cut 4 bases from V and 9 bases from J; bases unmatched to any gene: 11. The full variable domain, in which reference TRBV5-1 and TRBJ1-6 provide the parts outside the CDR3, is KAGVTQTPRYLIKTRGQQVTLSCSPISGHRSVSWYQQTPGQGLQFLFEYFSETQRNKGNFPGRFSGRQFSNSRSEMNVSTLELGDSALYLCASSPTRQGESSPLHFGNGTRLTVT.

The rearrangement joins TRBV19 to TRBJ1-5; the D is unclear. V was pared by 6 bases and J by 0 bases, with 15 bases between. The CDR3 loop spans 16 amino acids. Germline lookup yields CDR1 LNHDA and CDR2 SQIVND (reference sequence). CDR3 nucleotides: TGTGCCAGTAGCCCGAGCCTAGTGAATAGCAATCAGCCCCAGCATTTT. Residues: CASSPSLVNSNQPQHF.

This clone was recorded a few times. V usage is TRBV2 and J usage is TRBJ1-1, with 8 bases that match TRBD1. Germline V CDR1 and CDR2: SNHLY, FYNNEI. CDR3 length: 11 residues. V lost 4 bases, J lost 9 bases, and 1 base stayed unmatched. The CDR3, as DNA: TGTGCCAGCAGTGGGACAGGGAAAGCTTTCTTT. Its translation: CASSGTGKAFF.

The chain uses TRBV29-1 and TRBJ2-2, with TRBD2 matching over 15 bases. After removal of 6 bases from V and 7 bases from J, the junction contained 6 bases not matched to a gene. The V gene's germline CDR1 is SQVTM and CDR2 ANQGSEA. This CDR3 spans 15 amino acids. The CDR3: CSVLGTSGGFGELFF. The CDR3 DNA reads as TGCAGCGTCCTTGGGACTAGCGGGGGGTTCGGGGAGCTGTTTTTT.

The chain uses TRBV7-8 and TRBJ1-3; 7 positions match TRBD1. In germline, CDR1 is SGHVS, CDR2 FQNEAQ. V lost 3 bases, J lost 4 bases, and 3 bases stayed unmatched. The CDR3 extends over 14 amino acids. In DNA, the CDR3 is TGTGCCAGCAGCTTCAGGGGGACAGGAAACACCATATATTTT. Its translation is CASSFRGTGNTIYF.

The chain couples TRBV29-1 to TRBJ2-1; 7 bases match TRBD1. Germline V lookup: CDR1 SQVTM, CDR2 ANQGSEA. V gave up 4 bases and J gave up 2 bases; unmatched junction bases: 2. The CDR3 contains 13 residues. CDR3 in amino acids: CSVGGGPYNEQFF. The CDR3 DNA sequence: TGCAGCGTTGGAGGGGGCCCCTACAATGAGCAGTTCTTC.

The chain uses TRBV7-2 and TRBJ1-4; D is perhaps TRBD1 (6 bases). The V end was cut by 1 base, the J end by 3 bases, with 9 bases between. The germline CDR1 and CDR2 sequences are SGHTA and FQGNSA. The CDR3 runs to 15 residues. CDR3 bases: TGTGCCAGCAGCTTAGGTAACAGGGCTAATGAAAAACTGTTTTTT. Translation: CASSLGNRANEKLFF. Full variable domain (outside the CDR3, taken from reference TRBV7-2 and TRBJ1-4): GAGVSQSPSNKVTEKGKDVELRCDPISGHTALYWYRQSLGQGLEFLIYFQGNSAPDKSGLPSDRFSAERTGGSVSTLTIQRTQQEDSAVYLCASSLGNRANEKLFFGSGTQLSVL.

This clone has just a few counts. The gene calls are TRBV14 and TRBJ1-4; D is perhaps TRBD1 (5 bases). The germline V gene has CDR1 SGHDN and CDR2 FVKESK. V lost 1 base and J lost 8, with 23 bases in between. The length of the CDR3 is 18 residues. For the CDR3, the DNA is TGTGCCAGCAGCCAAGGGGGACCTTCCGGCTACCGGGGGGAAAAACTGTTTTTT. Translated: CASSQGGPSGYRGEKLFF. The whole variable domain, filled in from reference TRBV14 and TRBJ1-4, reads EAGVTQFPSHSVIEKGQTVTLRCDPISGHDNLYWYRRVMGKEIKFLLHFVKESKQDESGMPNNRFLAERTGGTYSTLKVQPAELEDSGVYFCASSQGGPSGYRGEKLFFGSGTQLSVL.

This chain links TRBV18 with TRBJ1-2, with TRBD1 matching over 8 bases. Trimming cost V 3 bases and J 3 bases; bases outside gene matches: 3. Germline lookup yields CDR1 KGHSH and CDR2 LQKENI. The CDR3 length is 14 residues. The CDR3: CASSPDREDYGYTF. The DNA for the CDR3 is TGTGCCAGCTCACCGGACAGGGAGGACTATGGCTACACCTTC.

This clone showed up just a few times. This chain uses TRBV6-8 with TRBJ2-2, with TRBD2 identical over 9 bases. The trim removed 0 bases at V and 5 bases at J, leaving 4 bases unmatched. Germline lookup yields CDR1 MNHGY and CDR2 SAAAGT. The CDR3 has 16 residues. CDR3 region: CASSYSRGGRTGELFF. In DNA, the CDR3 is TGTGCCAGCAGTTACTCGCGGGGGGGCCGAACCGGGGAGCTGTTTTTT.

This clone was seen only a few times. The rearrangement links TRBV19 to TRBJ2-5, with 11 positions matching TRBD2. J gave up 0 bases and V 5 bases, and 5 bases lay outside the gene matches. The CDR3 is made up of 16 amino acids. Per germline, CDR1 LNHDA and CDR2 SQIVND (reference sequence). The CDR3 sequence is CASSLGLAEYQETQYF. In nucleotides, the CDR3 is TGTGCCAGTAGTTTGGGACTAGCGGAGTACCAAGAGACCCAGTACTTC. Using reference TRBV19 and TRBJ2-5 for the parts outside the CDR3, the full variable domain is DGGITQSPKYLFRKEGQNVTLSCEQNLNHDAMYWYRQDPGQGLRLIYYSQIVNDFQKGDIAEGYSVSREKKESFPLTVTSAQKNPTAFYLCASSLGLAEYQETQYFGPGTRLLVL.